A selection of T cell receptor beta chains follows, all from one sample in a study of blood T cell repertoires in COVID-19. Sequencing used immunoSEQ multiplex PCR; TCRdb keeps in-frame clones, though not all of them. The sample lists 300,000 to 450,000 clones, around nine tenths occurring once. Sequencing was done on a sample of PBMCs or T cells enriched from blood (not recorded which). Receptor source: a woman between 18 and 29 years old who had recovered from COVID-19. The CDR3 runs from the conserved cysteine through the conserved F or W. The D gene is left open where the match is weak. Rows give clone size only sometimes, using once, few, many, or a class for an expanded clone.

NA TRBJ1-4 TRBV7-9 NA TGTGCCAGCAGCCCCAGGGTAGCAACTAATGAAAAACTGTTTTTT CASSPRVATNEKLFF
NA TRBJ2-7 TRBV19 NA TGTGCCAGTAGTATAGCCGGAAGGGGGTCCTACGAGCAGTACTTC CASSIAGRGSYEQYF
NA TRBJ1-2 TRBV5-1 TRBD1 TGCGCCAGCAGCTTATCCACAGGGGGCGCGGATGGCTACACCTTC CASSLSTGGADGYTF
NA TRBJ2-2 TRBV6-5 NA TGTGCCAGCAGTTACTCGCAGGGTTTCGGGGAGCTGTTTTTT CASSYSQGFGELFF
NA TRBJ2-5 TRBV3-1/TRBV3-2 NA TGTGCCAGCAGCCCCTGGGGGCGGGAAGAGACCCAGTACTTC CASSPWGREETQYF
NA TRBJ1-3 TRBV9 NA TGTGCCAGCAGGGAGCGGTCAGGAAACACCATATATTTT CASRERSGNTIYF
few TRBJ2-7 TRBV6-1 NA TGTGCCAGCAGTGAAACTTTGAGCTACGAGCAGTACTTC CASSETLSYEQYF
once TRBJ1-1 TRBV6-5 TRBD1 TGTGCCAGCACCTGGACAGGGGGAGTGAACACTGAAGCTTTCTTT CASTWTGGVNTEAFF
NA TRBJ1-2 TRBV28 NA TGTGCCAGCAGTTTAGGGGGGTTTTATGGCTACACCTTC CASSLGGFYGYTF
NA TRBJ1-4 TRBV3-1/TRBV3-2 NA TGTGCCAGCAGCCGCTCTTGGGGCGAAAAACTGTTTTTT CASSRSWGEKLFF
NA TRBJ1-2 TRBV24-1 NA TGTGCCACCAGTTCAGGGACAAACTATGGCTACACCTTC CATSSGTNYGYTF
few TRBJ2-1 TRBV7-7 NA TGTGCTAGCAGCTTAGGTCCGAGCTCCTACAATGAGCAGTTCTTC CASSLGPSSYNEQFF
NA TRBJ1-2 TRBV7-9 NA TGTGCCAGCAGCTCACCGGGAGCGGGTAGCTATGGCTACACCTTC CASSSPGAGSYGYTF
NA TRBJ2-7 TRBV5-1 NA TGCGCCAGCAGCTTGGATCGGGATCGCGAGCAGTACTTC CASSLDRDREQYF
NA TRBJ1-2 TRBV29-1 TRBD1 TGCAGCGTTGACATACAGGGGGCGTCGAGCCCAGTTGATGGCTACACCTTC CSVDIQGASSPVDGYTF
NA TRBJ1-2 TRBV5-4 TRBD1 TGTGCCAGCAGCTTGGGGGACAGGGGAGTAATCCTCAACTATGGCTACACCTTC CASSLGDRGVILNYGYTF
NA TRBJ2-7 TRBV5-1 NA TGCGCCAGCAGCTTGGGGGCGACAGCCTACGAGCAGTACTTC CASSLGATAYEQYF
once TRBJ2-7 TRBV7-2 TRBD2 TGTGCCAGCAGCTTAGAAAGCGGGGGGGCTCACGAGCAGTACTTC CASSLESGGAHEQYF
NA TRBJ2-5 TRBV9 NA TGTGCCAGCATGAGGGGACAAGAATTCGAGACCCAGTACTTC CASMRGQEFETQYF
NA TRBJ2-3 TRBV11-3 NA TGTGCCAGCAGTCGACTGGGGAGGGATACGCAGTATTTT CASSRLGRDTQYF
NA TRBJ1-2 TRBV7-8 NA TGTGCCAGCAGCCCGGACAGTAGAGGCTATGGCTACACCTTC CASSPDSRGYGYTF
few TRBJ1-1 TRBV7-9 NA TGTGCCAGCAGCCCACTTGGGGGGGTGGGCACTGAAGCTTTCTTT CASSPLGGVGTEAFF